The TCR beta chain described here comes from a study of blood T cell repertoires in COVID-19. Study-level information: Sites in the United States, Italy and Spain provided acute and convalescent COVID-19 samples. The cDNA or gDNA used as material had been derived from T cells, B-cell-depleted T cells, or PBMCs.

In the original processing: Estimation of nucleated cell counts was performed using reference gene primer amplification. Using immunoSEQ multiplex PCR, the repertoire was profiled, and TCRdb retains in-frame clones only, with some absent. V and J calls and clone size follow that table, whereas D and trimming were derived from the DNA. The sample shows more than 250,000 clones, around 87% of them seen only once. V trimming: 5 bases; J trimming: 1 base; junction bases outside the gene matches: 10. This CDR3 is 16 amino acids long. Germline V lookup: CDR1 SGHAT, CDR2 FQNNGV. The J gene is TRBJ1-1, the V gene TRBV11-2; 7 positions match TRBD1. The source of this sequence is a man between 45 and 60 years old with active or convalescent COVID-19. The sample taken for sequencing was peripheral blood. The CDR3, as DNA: TGTGCCAGCAGCACCCGTCCGACAGGGACGAACACTGAAGCTTTCTTT. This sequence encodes CASSTRPTGTNTEAFF. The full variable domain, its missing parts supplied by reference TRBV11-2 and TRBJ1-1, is EAGVAQSPRYKIIEKRQSVAFWCNPISGHATLYWYQQILGQGPKLLIQFQNNGVVDDSQLPKDRFSAERLKGVDSTLKIQPAKLEDSAVYLCASSTRPTGTNTEAFFGQGTRLTVV.